These 29 T cell receptor beta chains were all obtained from the same sample, sequenced in a study of cytomegalovirus exposure and HLA in healthy donors. 13 Jbeta primers and 60 Vbeta primers were used for the PCR. Sequencing was performed with immunoSEQ multiplex PCR; in TCRdb, only in-frame clones are kept and a portion is missing. The data show about 150,000 clones, roughly 80% seen once. Sequenced input: PBMCs. The receptors derive from a man aged 25-45 years in good health and CMV-seropositive.

The V call is TRBV11-3, the J call TRBJ1-1, with no clear D. V dropped 2 bases and J dropped 5 bases, with 12 bases sitting between them. The germline CDR1 and CDR2 sequences are SGHNT and YENEEA. The CDR3 covers 14 residues. The DNA of the CDR3 is TGTGCCAGCAGCTTACTTGGGCTGACGACTGAAGCTTTCTTT. Amino acids: CASSLLGLTTEAFF.

The chain combines TRBV7-3 with TRBJ1-3; weak D call: TRBD1 (5 bases). The germline gives CDR1 SGHTA, CDR2 FQGTGA. V dropped 6 bases and J dropped 2 bases, with 14 bases sitting between them. This CDR3 has 15 amino acids. The DNA for the CDR3 is TGTGCCAGCAGTGTTATAGCGGGGCCTGGAAACACCATATATTTT. Translation: CASSVIAGPGNTIYF.

The V gene is TRBV6-5, the J gene TRBJ2-1; 10 bases line up with TRBD2. Germline trimming cut 2 bases from V and 9 bases from J; bases unmatched to any gene: 10. The CDR3 has 16 residues. CDR1 and CDR2 from the germline V gene are MNHEY and SVGAGI. This CDR3 is CASSYRRAGGRGEQFF. The CDR3 nucleotides read TGTGCCAGCAGTTACAGAAGAGCGGGAGGGCGTGGTGAGCAGTTCTTC.

The V and J genes are TRBV6-5 and TRBJ1-6; no firm D call. CDR3 length: 13 residues. Trimming pared 6 bases from V and 14 bases from J, leaving 17 bases between. Looked up from germline, CDR1 is MNHEY and CDR2 is SVGAGI. The CDR3 DNA is TGTGCCAGCAGGCAATCTTTACGGGGTACCCTCCACTTT. As protein: CASRQSLRGTLHF.

The chain combines TRBV14 with TRBJ1-1; 8 bases fit TRBD1. The CDR3 is 14 residues long. The V gene's germline CDR1 is SGHDN and CDR2 FVKESK. V trimming: 3 bases; J trimming: 7 bases; junction bases outside the gene matches: 7. CDR3 nucleotides: TGTGCCAGCAGCCACGTGACAGGGGCCGATGAAGCTTTCTTT. This translates into CASSHVTGADEAFF.

The genes are TRBV11-3 and TRBJ2-7; the D gene is possibly TRBD1 (6 bases). The germline gives CDR1 SGHNT, CDR2 YENEEA. The CDR3 runs to 19 residues. V was clipped by 2 bases and J by 0 bases, with 23 bases between them. CDR3 amino acids: CASSLLQGPQFPSSYEQYF. As DNA, the CDR3 is TGTGCCAGCAGCTTACTTCAGGGGCCGCAGTTCCCCAGCTCCTACGAGCAGTACTTC.

V gene TRBV28 combines with J gene TRBJ2-7, with TRBD1 matching over 7 bases. CDR3 length: 13 residues. Germline lookup yields CDR1 MDHEN and CDR2 SYDVKM. V was pared by 5 bases and J by 6 bases, with 7 bases of the junction left unmatched. In DNA form, the CDR3 reads TGTGCCAGCAGTCCGAACGACAGGGCCGAGCAGTACTTC. Its protein is CASSPNDRAEQYF.

V is TRBV13 and J is TRBJ1-1; D unresolved. The V gene lost 7 bases and the J gene lost 1 base, with 16 bases spanning the gap. CDR1 and CDR2 (germline): PRHDT, FYEKMQ (reference sequence). The CDR3 consists of 15 residues. The CDR3 is CASIRWRVQNTEAFF. The CDR3 bases are TGTGCCAGCATCCGCTGGAGGGTCCAGAACACTGAAGCTTTCTTT.

V and J are TRBV11-2 and TRBJ2-5; D may be TRBD2 (7 bases). The CDR3 is 15 residues long. Germline values: CDR1 SGHAT, CDR2 FQNNGV. Deletions cut 3 bases from V and 1 base from J, with 12 bases between. Here the CDR3 DNA reads TGTGCCAGCAGCTTCCGCGGGGGCCCCCAAGAGACCCAGTACTTC. Translated: CASSFRGGPQETQYF.

This clone occurred a few times. The CDR3 is CASSDNAGLNTEAFF. The CDR3 bases are TGTGCCAGCAGTGACAATGCAGGGTTGAACACTGAAGCTTTCTTT. The chain links TRBV6-4 to TRBJ1-1, with D possibly being TRBD1 (5 bases). CDR1 MRHNA and CDR2 SNTAGT come from the germline V gene. Between the trimmed V and J ends, which lost 2 bases and 0 bases, there was a span of 10 bases. This CDR3 comprises 15 residues.

This chain joins TRBV27 and TRBJ2-3, with 10 bases lining up with TRBD2. J lost 0 bases, V lost 7 bases, and 16 bases had no gene match. In germline, CDR1 is MNHEY, CDR2 SMNVEV (reference sequence). The CDR3 is made up of 19 amino acids. CDR3 DNA sequence: TGTGCCAGCATCCCGGGACTAGCGCAGGGAAGACCGAGCACAGATACGCAGTATTTT. Its translation: CASIPGLAQGRPSTDTQYF.

The chain recombines TRBV9 with TRBJ2-7; TRBD1 agrees at 9 bases. V was pared by 6 bases and J by 3 bases, with 1 base of the junction left unmatched. The length of the CDR3 is 12 residues. Germline V CDR1 and CDR2: SGDLS, YYNGEE. The CDR3 nucleotides read TGTGCCAGCAAGGGACAGGGCTACGAGCAGTACTTC. Amino acid sequence: CASKGQGYEQYF.

V usage is TRBV7-9 and J usage is TRBJ2-3, with 12 bases matching TRBD2. Germline V gene data show CDR1 as SEHNR and CDR2 as FQNEAQ (reference sequence). Trimming cost V 5 bases and J 3 bases; bases outside gene matches: 3. The CDR3 contains 15 residues. The CDR3 sequence is CASSATSGGTDTQYF. The CDR3 nucleotides are TGTGCCAGCAGCGCAACTAGCGGGGGGACAGATACGCAGTATTTT.

The chain employs TRBV27 and TRBJ2-1; 11 nucleotides agree with TRBD2. After removal of 4 bases from V and 5 bases from J, the junction contained 1 base not matched to a gene. The CDR3 length is 14 residues. Germline CDR1 reads MNHEY; CDR2 reads SMNVEV (reference sequence). The CDR3 sequence is CASSSGLADNEQFF. CDR3 DNA sequence: TGTGCCAGCAGTTCGGGACTAGCGGACAATGAGCAGTTCTTC.

This clone has just one count. The rearrangement uses TRBV9 and TRBJ1-2; 10 nucleotides agree with TRBD1. Trimming cost V 3 bases and J 3 bases; bases outside gene matches: 8. The CDR3 extends over 16 amino acids. CDR1 and CDR2 (germline): SGDLS, YYNGEE. The CDR3 reads CASSAGPGTGDYGYTF. In DNA, the CDR3 is TGTGCCAGCAGCGCAGGTCCCGGGACAGGGGACTATGGCTACACCTTC.

The J gene is TRBJ2-1, the V gene TRBV5-8, with 7 bases lining up with TRBD2. CDR1 is SGHTS and CDR2 is YDEGEE in the germline V gene. The CDR3 runs to 18 residues. The CDR3 is CATNGGSNFLKVSNEQFF. The DNA of the CDR3 is TGTGCGACAAACGGCGGGAGCAACTTCCTCAAAGTCTCCAATGAGCAGTTCTTC.

The chain joins TRBV7-9 to TRBJ1-6; no reliable D call. Germline V lookup: CDR1 SEHNR, CDR2 FQNEAQ (reference sequence). V was shortened by 8 bases and J by 5 bases, with 7 bases between the two germline ends. The CDR3 is made up of 12 amino acids. The CDR3 protein is CASVRDNSPLHF. CDR3 bases: TGTGCCAGCGTACGGGATAATTCACCCCTCCACTTT.

V usage is TRBV4-1 and J usage is TRBJ1-1; D call uncertain. The CDR3 extends over 15 amino acids. Germline-derived CDR1 and CDR2 are MGHRA and YSYEKL. Deletions cut 0 bases from V and 1 base from J, with 9 bases between. CDR3 coding DNA: TGCGCCAGCAGCCAAGAAACCAGGCCGAACACTGAAGCTTTCTTT. Translating it yields CASSQETRPNTEAFF.

This clone was detected a few times. The CDR3 DNA sequence: TGTGCCAGCAGTCCACTCGCAGGGAACTATGGCTACACCTTC. Its protein product is CASSPLAGNYGYTF. The chain uses TRBV27 and TRBJ1-2; D is perhaps TRBD1 (5 bases). The CDR3 consists of 14 residues. V gave up 5 bases and J gave up 2 bases, with 12 bases separating them. The germline CDR1 and CDR2 sequences are MNHEY and SMNVEV (reference sequence).

The rearrangement uses TRBV10-3 and TRBJ2-1; 9 positions agree with TRBD1. V dropped 4 bases and J dropped 2; count of bases not matched to a gene: 6. CDR1 is ENHRY and CDR2 is SYGVKD in the germline V gene. The CDR3 is 16 amino acids. The DNA for the CDR3 is TGTGCCATCAGTGGGAACAGGGGGCCAACCTACAATGAGCAGTTCTTC. Protein: CAISGNRGPTYNEQFF.

Remarks on this clone: A junction end diverges from the germline sequence, so it may reflect a read error. V is TRBV6-1 and J is TRBJ1-1; no reliable D call. Per the germline V gene, CDR1 is MNHNS and CDR2 is SASEGT. The length of the CDR3 is 13 residues. CDR3: CAISETSNTEAFF. The CDR3, as DNA: TGTGCCATCAGTGAGACATCTAACACTGAAGCTTTCTTT.

This clone was recorded a few times. The gene calls are TRBV21-1 and TRBJ1-5; the D call TRBD1 from the table was never checked on the DNA. TRBV21-1 is described as a pseudogene. CDR3 length: 14 amino acids. CDR3 sequence: CASSKGPLAQPQHF. CDR3 coding DNA: TGTGCCAGCAGCAAAGGGCCCCTGGCTCAGCCCCAGCATTTT.

This chain links TRBV6-6 with TRBJ1-4; 8 bases align to TRBD1. Trimming took 7 bases from V and 6 from J; bases not matched to a gene: 7. The germline CDR1 and CDR2 sequences are MNHNY and SVGAGI (reference sequence). The CDR3 length is 14 residues. The CDR3 nucleotides are TGTGCCAGCACCCTCAGGGGGCGCGATGAAAAACTGTTTTTT. It is translated as CASTLRGRDEKLFF.

The chain uses TRBV19 and TRBJ1-1, with D maybe TRBD1 (6 bases). Trimming removed 9 bases from V and 10 bases from J, with 15 bases in between. The CDR3 is 11 residues long. Per the germline V gene, CDR1 is LNHDA and CDR2 is SQIVND (reference sequence). The CDR3 sequence is CASQKQGRAFF. The CDR3 coding sequence is TGTGCCAGCCAAAAACAGGGTAGAGCTTTCTTT.

The chain combines TRBV11-2 with TRBJ2-5; TRBD1 is a possible D gene (6 bases). The CDR3 is 14 amino acids. Germline values: CDR1 SGHAT, CDR2 FQNNGV. V was trimmed by 5 bases and J by 3 bases, leaving 13 bases between them. The CDR3 is CASSRQVREETQYF. CDR3 DNA: TGTGCCAGCAGCCGACAGGTTCGGGAAGAGACCCAGTACTTC.

J is TRBJ2-5 and V is TRBV27; 9 bases match TRBD1. The J call may be in error: the DNA end matches TRBJ2-7 better. The CDR3 has 13 residues. Germline V gene sequence: CDR1 MNHEY, CDR2 SMNVEV (reference sequence). CDR3 sequence reads: CASSLTGGYEQYF. CDR3 bases: TGTGCCAGCAGTTTGACAGGGGGGTACGAGCAGTACTTC.

The sample holds a few counts of this clone. This chain connects TRBV7-2 to TRBJ1-3; D might be TRBD1 (5 bases). With 3 bases removed from V and 2 bases from J, the gap between germline ends came to 11 bases. There are 15 residues in the CDR3. Germline CDR1 is SGHTA and CDR2 is FQGNSA. The CDR3 DNA follows: TGTGCCAGCAGCTTGGGCCCGGGGGCTGGAAACACCATATATTTT. Protein: CASSLGPGAGNTIYF.

The chain has TRBV9 and TRBJ1-5; 7 bases map to TRBD1. The CDR3 runs 15 residues. The V segment lost 4 bases and the J segment 4 bases; nucleotides outside the gene matches: 8. CDR1 and CDR2 from the germline V gene are SGDLS and YYNGEE. CDR3 residues: CASSPGGQYNQPQHF. Here the CDR3 DNA reads TGTGCCAGCAGCCCCGGGGGACAGTATAATCAGCCCCAGCATTTT.

The rearrangement joins TRBV30 to TRBJ1-5; D is unclear. The germline V gene encodes CDR1 GTSNPN and CDR2 SVGIG (reference sequence). Trimming cost V 2 bases and J 7 bases, with 15 bases left between them. CDR3 length equals 14 residues. CDR3 sequence reads: CAWSQYSFDQPQHF. The CDR3 bases are TGTGCCTGGAGTCAATACAGCTTCGACCAGCCCCAGCATTTT.